The 25 T cell receptor beta chains presented below share a single source sample, sequenced in a study of T cell responses to AZD1222 COVID-19 vaccine. Sequencing was performed with immunoSEQ multiplex PCR; in TCRdb, only in-frame clones are kept and a portion is missing. The top ten clones hold 2.5% to 3.5% of a sample with roughly 140,000 clones, 88% of them seen once. This material consisted of peripheral blood, taken 28 days after the second AZD1222 dose. The origin of the receptors is an adult who received the AZD1222 COVID-19 vaccine.

This chain links TRBV3-1 (or the pseudogene TRBV3-2) with TRBJ2-2; perhaps TRBD1 as D (6 bases). The V end was cut by 1 base, the J end by 7 bases, with 13 bases between. The CDR3 is made up of 15 amino acids. CDR1 is LGHDT and CDR2 is YNNKEL in the germline V gene (reference sequence). For the CDR3, the DNA is TGTGCCAGCAGCCAAGTGCCACAGGGTGGCGGGGAGCTGTTTTTT. Translating it yields CASSQVPQGGGELFF.

This chain joins TRBV10-3 and TRBJ1-3, with D hard to call. Germline V CDR1 and CDR2: ENHRY, SYGVKD. The CDR3 consists of 13 residues. The V gene lost 8 bases and the J gene lost 0 bases, with 8 bases spanning the gap. This chain's CDR3 is CAIQKDSGNTIYF. The CDR3 DNA is TGTGCCATCCAGAAGGACTCTGGAAACACCATATATTTT.

The rearrangement joins TRBV28 to TRBJ2-4, with no clear D. CDR1 is MDHEN and CDR2 is SYDVKM in the germline V gene. Trimming shortened V by 3 bases and J by 1 base, and 7 bases separated the two germline ends. The CDR3 extends over 14 amino acids. The CDR3 reads CASSFRRAKNIQYF. CDR3 coding DNA: TGTGCCAGCAGTTTTCGGCGGGCCAAAAACATTCAGTACTTC.

The chain links TRBV28 to TRBJ2-5, with 15 bases that match TRBD2. The CDR3 totals 17 residues. The trim removed 2 bases at V and 5 bases at J, leaving 6 bases unmatched. Germline assignment: CDR1 MDHEN and CDR2 SYDVKM. The CDR3 is CASSLPRTSGGDETQYF. CDR3 bases: TGTGCCAGCAGTTTACCGAGGACTAGCGGGGGGGATGAGACCCAGTACTTC.

The chain couples TRBV30 to TRBJ2-2, with a weak D call TRBD1 (5 bases). The CDR3 spans 13 residues. The V gene's germline CDR1 is GTSNPN and CDR2 SVGIG (reference sequence). Trimming stripped 8 bases from V and 0 bases from J, with 10 bases between. The CDR3 bases are TGTGCCGGACAAAACGCGAACACCGGGGAGCTGTTTTTT. Its protein is CAGQNANTGELFF.

The sample holds a few counts of this clone. The gene calls are TRBV7-6 and TRBJ2-3, with 9 bases fitting TRBD1. This CDR3 has 15 amino acids. From germline, CDR1 is SGHVS and CDR2 FNYEAQ. With V trimmed by 1 base and J by 4 bases, 3 bases remained unmatched. CDR3 in amino acids: CASSLVRTGADTQYF. The CDR3 DNA sequence: TGTGCCAGCAGCTTAGTTCGGACAGGGGCAGATACGCAGTATTTT.

V is TRBV5-6 and J is TRBJ2-2; D perhaps matches TRBD1 (5 bases). Germline V gives CDR1 SGHDT, CDR2 YYEEEE. CDR3 length: 16 residues. The germline V and J ends were trimmed by 0 bases and 7 bases, with 16 bases remaining between them. CDR3 in DNA: TGTGCCAGCAGCTTGGTTTCAGGGTCGAACTTCGGGGAGCTGTTTTTT. It translates to CASSLVSGSNFGELFF.

The chain has TRBV29-1 and TRBJ1-1; D unclear. The CDR3 extends over 13 amino acids. Germline values: CDR1 SQVTM, CDR2 ANQGSEA. The ends were cut back, 6 bases at V and 4 bases at J, with 15 bases in the middle. The CDR3 is CSVRGSSGTEAFF. The CDR3 bases are TGCAGCGTCCGGGGATCCTCAGGCACTGAAGCTTTCTTT.

Of note for this clone: A much larger clone lies a single base off, so this may be a read error. The V and J genes are TRBV3-1 (or the pseudogene TRBV3-2) and TRBJ2-1; D might be TRBD2 (5 bases). Trimming removed 5 bases at V and 0 bases at J, with 5 bases between. The germline V gene has CDR1 LGHDT and CDR2 YNNKEL (reference sequence). The CDR3 totals 13 residues. The CDR3 is CASSGSSYNEQFF. The CDR3 DNA follows: TGTGCCAGCAGCGGGAGCTCCTACAATGAGCAGTTCTTC.

This sequence joins TRBV18 and TRBJ1-2; TRBD1 agrees at 7 bases. This CDR3 comprises 13 residues. V was clipped by 5 bases and J by 2 bases; unmatched bases: 2. Germline lookup yields CDR1 KGHSH and CDR2 LQKENI. The CDR3 DNA is TGTGCCAGCTCAGACAGGGAAAACTATGGCTACACCTTC. This sequence encodes CASSDRENYGYTF.

J is TRBJ1-4 and V is TRBV5-1; 9 bases agree with TRBD1. V lost 2 bases and J lost 8; bases outside the gene matches: 7. Germline V CDR1 and CDR2: SGHRS, YFSETQ. This CDR3 has 15 residues. CDR3 coding DNA: TGCGCCAGCAGCTTCGGACAGGGGACAAGAGAAAAACTGTTTTTT. Translating gives CASSFGQGTREKLFF.

This clone was found once. The chain carries TRBV3-1 (or the pseudogene TRBV3-2) and TRBJ2-1; TRBD1 is a possible D gene (6 bases). The CDR3 has 15 amino acids. V lost 3 bases to trimming and J lost 0 bases, with 9 bases between them. Germline CDR1 reads LGHDT; CDR2 reads YNNKEL (reference sequence). The CDR3 coding sequence is TGTGCCAGCAGCCAGGGGGCGAGCTCCTACAATGAGCAGTTCTTC. Protein: CASSQGASSYNEQFF.

The table lists this clone with a count of one. The CDR3 DNA is TGTGCCAGCAACCTCCGTTTGGGACAGAGCCTCTATGGCTACACCTTC. Translated, it gives CASNLRLGQSLYGYTF. This sequence joins TRBV5-4 and TRBJ1-2, with 7 bases fitting TRBD1. Trimming took 6 bases from V and 4 from J; bases not matched to a gene: 15. CDR1 and CDR2 from the germline V gene are SGHNT and YYREEE (reference sequence). The CDR3 is 16 residues long.

This chain links TRBV30 with TRBJ2-7; 8 bases match TRBD1. The V and J ends lost 6 bases and 2 bases, in that order; junction bases with no gene match: 12. CDR3 length: 15 residues. The germline V gene has CDR1 GTSNPN and CDR2 SVGIG (reference sequence). The CDR3 nucleotides are TGTGCCTGTCTTTCCCGGGACAGGTTCGCCTACGAGCAGTACTTC. This codes for CACLSRDRFAYEQYF.

A single count supports this clone. The chain has TRBV28 and TRBJ1-2; no reliable D call. This CDR3 has 12 residues. Per the germline V gene, CDR1 is MDHEN and CDR2 is SYDVKM. V was pared by 2 bases and J by 4 bases, with 5 bases between. CDR3 region: CASSLPSYGYTF. The CDR3 nucleotides are TGTGCCAGCAGTTTACCCTCCTATGGCTACACCTTC.

The chain carries TRBV29-1 and TRBJ2-3, with 9 nucleotides matching TRBD1. This CDR3 spans 14 amino acids. The J segment lost 4 bases and the V segment lost 2 bases, leaving 4 bases of the junction unmatched. Germline CDR1 reads SQVTM; CDR2 reads ANQGSEA. CDR3 DNA sequence: TGCAGCGTTGAAAAGGGACAGGGTGCAGATACGCAGTATTTT. Protein sequence: CSVEKGQGADTQYF.

This chain uses TRBV7-8 with TRBJ2-5; D gene ambiguous. Germline-derived CDR1 and CDR2 are SGHVS and FQNEAQ. This CDR3 contains 12 residues. V lost 5 bases and J lost 0, with 4 bases in between. CDR3 loop: CASSRHQETQYF. The CDR3 DNA follows: TGTGCCAGCAGCCGTCACCAAGAGACCCAGTACTTC.

This chain uses TRBV5-6 with TRBJ1-1; no definite D call. This CDR3 is 11 amino acids long. Trimming pared 0 bases from V and 6 bases from J, leaving 3 bases between. Germline CDR1 and CDR2: SGHDT and YYEEEE. DNA of the CDR3: TGTGCCAGCAGCTTGGAGGCTGAAGCTTTCTTT. Translated: CASSLEAEAFF.

The chain joins TRBV5-1 to TRBJ1-1; the match to TRBD1 covers 7 bases. This CDR3 contains 13 residues. Losses at the gene ends were 5 bases for V and 1 base for J; bases not matched to a gene: 2. Germline V gene data show CDR1 as SGHRS and CDR2 as YFSETQ. CDR3 amino acids: CASSEGANTEAFF. The CDR3 DNA reads TGCGCCAGCAGTGAGGGGGCGAACACTGAAGCTTTCTTT.

The chain's CDR3 is CSVVDRGTNTEAFF. The CDR3 coding sequence is TGCAGCGTTGTGGACAGGGGGACGAACACTGAAGCTTTCTTT. This chain connects TRBV29-1 to TRBJ1-1; 10 bases match TRBD1. Trimming took 4 bases from V and 1 from J; bases not matched to a gene: 3. From germline, CDR1 is SQVTM and CDR2 ANQGSEA. The CDR3 loop spans 14 amino acids.

The chain employs TRBV9 and TRBJ1-2; D not certain. Germline V gene data show CDR1 as SGDLS and CDR2 as YYNGEE. Trimming pared 0 bases from V and 7 bases from J, leaving 4 bases between. The CDR3 sequence is 11 residues long. CDR3: CASSVGGGYTF. The DNA of the CDR3 is TGTGCCAGCAGCGTAGGAGGTGGCTACACCTTC.

DNA for the CDR3: TGTGCCAGCAGCTTGTCTCTTAACTATGGCTACACCTTC. Residues: CASSLSLNYGYTF. The chain has TRBV7-8 and TRBJ1-2; D is ambiguous. CDR1 SGHVS and CDR2 FQNEAQ come from the germline V gene. The ends were cut back, 3 bases at V and 1 base at J, with 6 bases in the middle. The CDR3 runs to 13 residues. Based on the CDR3 plus reference TRBV7-8 and TRBJ1-2, the full variable domain is GAGVSQSPRYKVAKRGQDVALRCDPISGHVSLFWYQQALGQGPEFLTYFQNEAQLDKSGLPSDRFFAERPEGSVSTLKIQRTQQEDSAVYLCASSLSLNYGYTFGSGTRLTVV.

This clone was seen once. The rearrangement uses TRBV28 and TRBJ1-5; 8 positions match TRBD1. After removal of 6 bases from V and 6 bases from J, the junction contained 10 bases not matched to a gene. Germline loops: CDR1 MDHEN, CDR2 SYDVKM. The CDR3 length is 15 residues. CDR3 residues: CASRLGLTGGQPQHF. The CDR3, as DNA: TGTGCCAGCAGACTCGGACTTACAGGGGGTCAGCCCCAGCATTTT.

This sequence joins TRBV3-1 (or the pseudogene TRBV3-2) and TRBJ2-5; D not resolved. Trimming removed 4 bases from V and 8 bases from J, with 14 bases in between. Germline CDR1 reads LGHDT; CDR2 reads YNNKEL (reference sequence). This CDR3 region has 13 residues. The DNA for the CDR3 is TGTGCCAGCAGCCCGGATGAGGAGAAAACCCAGTACTTC. Translated, it gives CASSPDEEKTQYF.

This chain joins TRBV28 and TRBJ2-7; D perhaps matches TRBD2 (5 bases). The germline V and J ends were trimmed by 5 bases and 4 bases, with 12 bases remaining between them. The CDR3 is made up of 13 amino acids. Germline CDR1 and CDR2: MDHEN and SYDVKM. The CDR3, as DNA: TGTGCCAGCAGTCAGGACTGGATTTACGAGCAGTACTTC. Amino acids: CASSQDWIYEQYF.